This TCR beta chain was sequenced in a study of blood T cell repertoires in COVID-19. Study background: The origin of the acute and convalescent COVID-19 samples was the United States, Italy and Spain. Nucleic acid was either cDNA or gDNA, and it came from T cells, B-cell-depleted T cells, or PBMCs.

The study drew participants aged about 18 to 90 years from around 24 US areas. Authors' processing steps: Nucleated cell counts were estimated from reference gene primer amplification. The protocol was immunoSEQ multiplex PCR, while the TCRdb copy is restricted to in-frame clones and leaves out a portion. That table gives V, J and clone size, and the DNA gave D and trimming. The sample has more than 100,000 clones, about 86% seen once. CDR1 is SGHAT, CDR2 FQNNGV, per germline. This CDR3 region has 13 residues. Trimming left V 4 bases short and J 7 bases short, with 10 bases between. Sample: PBMCs or T cells enriched from blood (not recorded which). This sequence originates from a man aged 40-50 years with acute COVID-19. V usage is TRBV11-2 and J usage is TRBJ2-2; maybe TRBD2 (5 bases). This CDR3 is CASSSSSSGELFF. Written as DNA, the CDR3 is TGTGCCAGCAGCTCCTCTAGCAGCGGGGAGCTGTTTTTT.